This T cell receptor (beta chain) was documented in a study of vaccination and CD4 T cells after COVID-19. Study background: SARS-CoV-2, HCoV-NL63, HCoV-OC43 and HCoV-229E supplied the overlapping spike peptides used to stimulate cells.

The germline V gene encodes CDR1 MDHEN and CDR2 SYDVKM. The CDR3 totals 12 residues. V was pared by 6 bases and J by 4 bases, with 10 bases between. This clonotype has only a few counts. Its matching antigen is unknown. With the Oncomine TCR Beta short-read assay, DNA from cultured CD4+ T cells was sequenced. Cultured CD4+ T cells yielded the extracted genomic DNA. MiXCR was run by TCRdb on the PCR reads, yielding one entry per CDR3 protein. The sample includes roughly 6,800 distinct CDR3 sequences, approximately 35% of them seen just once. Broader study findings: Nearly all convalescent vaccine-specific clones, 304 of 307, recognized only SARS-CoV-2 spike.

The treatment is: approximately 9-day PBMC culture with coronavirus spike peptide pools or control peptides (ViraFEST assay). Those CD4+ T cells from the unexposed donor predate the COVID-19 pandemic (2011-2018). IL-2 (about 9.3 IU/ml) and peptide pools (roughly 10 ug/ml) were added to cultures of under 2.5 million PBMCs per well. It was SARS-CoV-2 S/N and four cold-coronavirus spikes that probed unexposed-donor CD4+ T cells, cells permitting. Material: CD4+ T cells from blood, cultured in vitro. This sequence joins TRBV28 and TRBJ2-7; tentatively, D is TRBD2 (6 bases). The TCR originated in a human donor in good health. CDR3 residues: CASRGLTYEQYF. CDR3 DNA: TGTGCCAGCAGGGGACTCACTTACGAGCAGTACTTC.